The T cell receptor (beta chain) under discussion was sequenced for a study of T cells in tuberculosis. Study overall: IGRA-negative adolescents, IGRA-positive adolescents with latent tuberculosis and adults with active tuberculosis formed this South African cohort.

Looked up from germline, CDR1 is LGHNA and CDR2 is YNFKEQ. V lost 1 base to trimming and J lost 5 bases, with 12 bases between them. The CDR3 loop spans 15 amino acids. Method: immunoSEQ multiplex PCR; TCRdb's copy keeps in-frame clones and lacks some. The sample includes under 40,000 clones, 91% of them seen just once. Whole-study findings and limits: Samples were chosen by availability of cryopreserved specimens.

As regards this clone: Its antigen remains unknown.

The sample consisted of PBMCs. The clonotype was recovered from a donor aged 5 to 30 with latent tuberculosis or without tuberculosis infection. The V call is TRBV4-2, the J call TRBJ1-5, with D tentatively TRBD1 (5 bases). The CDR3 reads CASSQADSRDQPQHF. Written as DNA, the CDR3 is TGTGCCAGCAGCCAAGCCGACAGCCGGGATCAGCCCCAGCATTTT.